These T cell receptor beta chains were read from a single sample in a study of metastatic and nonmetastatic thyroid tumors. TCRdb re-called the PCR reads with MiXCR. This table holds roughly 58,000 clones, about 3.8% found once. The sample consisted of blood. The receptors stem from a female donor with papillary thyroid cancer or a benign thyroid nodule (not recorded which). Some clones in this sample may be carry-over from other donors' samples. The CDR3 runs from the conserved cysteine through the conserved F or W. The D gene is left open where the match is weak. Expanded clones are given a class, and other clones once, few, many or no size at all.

CDR3aa: CASNTGPGANALTF
CDR3nt: TGTGCCAGCAATACAGGGCCTGGGGCCAACGCCCTGACTTTC
abundance: few
v_gene: TRBV19
j_gene: TRBJ2-6
d_gene: NA

CDR3aa: CATSRDPSGSRNEQFF
CDR3nt: TGTGCCACCAGCAGGGATCCTAGCGGGAGTAGGAATGAGCAGTTCTTC
abundance: many
v_gene: TRBV15
j_gene: TRBJ2-1
d_gene: TRBD2

CDR3aa: CASSYGGRTANEKLFF
CDR3nt: TGTGCCAGCAGTTACGGTGGACGGACAGCTAATGAAAAACTGTTTTTT
abundance: many
v_gene: TRBV6-2/TRBV6-3
j_gene: TRBJ1-4
d_gene: NA

CDR3aa: CSAQTGRSLNEKLFF
CDR3nt: TGCAGTGCCCAGACAGGGAGGTCCCTTAATGAAAAACTGTTTTTT
abundance: few
v_gene: TRBV20-1
j_gene: TRBJ1-4
d_gene: TRBD1

CDR3aa: CASSTTAGFKGNIQYF
CDR3nt: TGTGCCAGCAGCACGACCGCGGGGTTCAAAGGGAACATTCAGTACTTC
abundance: many
v_gene: TRBV6-1
j_gene: TRBJ2-4
d_gene: NA

CDR3aa: CASSLGTGGLTGELFF
CDR3nt: TGTGCCAGCAGCTTAGGGACAGGGGGACTCACCGGGGAGCTGTTTTTT
abundance: many
v_gene: TRBV7-3
j_gene: TRBJ2-2
d_gene: TRBD1

CDR3aa: CASIEGRAKNTGELFF
CDR3nt: TGTGCCAGCATCGAAGGGAGGGCCAAGAACACCGGGGAGCTGTTTTTT
abundance: many
v_gene: TRBV28
j_gene: TRBJ2-2
d_gene: TRBD2

CDR3aa: CASSIGGFRTDTQYF
CDR3nt: TGTGCCAGTAGTATAGGGGGATTCCGCACAGATACGCAGTATTTT
abundance: many
v_gene: TRBV19
j_gene: TRBJ2-3
d_gene: NA

CDR3aa: CDSNPPLYEQFF
CDR3nt: TGTGACAGCAACCCCCCGCTCTATGAGCAGTTCTTC
abundance: NA
v_gene: TRBV28
j_gene: TRBJ2-1
d_gene: NA

CDR3aa: CASSEWGGEGNQPQHF
CDR3nt: TGTGCCAGCAGTGAATGGGGGGGCGAGGGCAATCAGCCCCAGCATTTT
abundance: few
v_gene: TRBV6-1
j_gene: TRBJ1-5
d_gene: NA

CDR3aa: CATIAAGRYGYTF
CDR3nt: TGTGCCACCATCGCTGCGGGACGTTATGGCTACACCTTC
abundance: NA
v_gene: TRBV24-1
j_gene: TRBJ1-2
d_gene: NA

CDR3aa: CASSVGPGSYEQYF
CDR3nt: TGTGCCAGCAGCGTAGGTCCTGGCTCCTACGAGCAGTACTTC
abundance: many
v_gene: TRBV9
j_gene: TRBJ2-7
d_gene: NA

CDR3aa: CATSDLQGVSYNEQFF
CDR3nt: TGTGCCACCAGTGATTTGCAAGGGGTTTCCTACAATGAGCAGTTCTTC
abundance: few
v_gene: TRBV24-1
j_gene: TRBJ2-1
d_gene: NA

CDR3aa: CASSRLEGGNNKQFF
CDR3nt: TGCGCCAGCAGCAGACTAGAGGGAGGGAACAATAAGCAGTTCTTC
abundance: NA
v_gene: TRBV5-1
j_gene: TRBJ2-1
d_gene: TRBD2

CDR3aa: CASSLRATGEAQETQYF
CDR3nt: TGTGCCAGCAGCCTAAGGGCCACAGGGGAAGCCCAAGAGACCCAGTACTTC
abundance: many
v_gene: TRBV7-9
j_gene: TRBJ2-5
d_gene: TRBD1

CDR3aa: CANSGQSCTEAFF
CDR3nt: TGTGCCAACAGTGGGCAGTCATGCACTGAAGCTTTCTTT
abundance: NA
v_gene: TRBV2
j_gene: TRBJ1-1
d_gene: NA

CDR3aa: CASSKRRAGANVLTF
CDR3nt: TGTGCCAGCAGTAAGAGAAGGGCGGGGGCCAACGTCCTGACTTTC
abundance: many
v_gene: TRBV12-3/TRBV12-4
j_gene: TRBJ2-6
d_gene: NA

CDR3aa: CSARLSGGETQYF
CDR3nt: TGCAGTGCGAGACTATCGGGAGGAGAGACCCAGTACTTC
abundance: few
v_gene: TRBV20-1
j_gene: TRBJ2-5
d_gene: TRBD2

CDR3aa: CASSKGTSGRGSTYTQYF
CDR3nt: TGTGCCAGCTCGAAAGGGACTAGCGGGAGGGGAAGCACATATACGCAGTACTTT
abundance: NA
v_gene: TRBV6-1
j_gene: TRBJ2-3
d_gene: TRBD2

CDR3aa: CASSLDPPAGSRENTEAFF
CDR3nt: TGTGCCAGCAGCTTAGATCCCCCGGCCGGAAGTCGGGAGAACACTGAAGCTTTCTTT
abundance: many
v_gene: TRBV11-3
j_gene: TRBJ1-1
d_gene: NA

CDR3aa: CASSLTGSVNTEALF
CDR3nt: TGTGCCAGCAGTTTAACAGGGTCTGTTAACACTGAAGCTCTCTTT
abundance: NA
v_gene: TRBV12-3/TRBV12-4
j_gene: TRBJ1-1
d_gene: NA

CDR3aa: CSATTLIGKQPQHF
CDR3nt: TGCAGTGCTACAACCTTAATTGGGAAGCAGCCCCAGCATTTT
abundance: many
v_gene: TRBV20-1
j_gene: TRBJ1-5
d_gene: NA

CDR3aa: CASSVFSGVQETQYF
CDR3nt: TGTGCCAGCAGTGTGTTTAGCGGGGTACAAGAGACCCAGTACTTC
abundance: many
v_gene: TRBV2
j_gene: TRBJ2-5
d_gene: TRBD2

CDR3aa: CASSFLREGIEEQYF
CDR3nt: TGTGCCAGCAGCTTCTTGCGGGAGGGCATTGAAGAGCAGTACTTC
abundance: many
v_gene: TRBV7-8
j_gene: TRBJ2-7
d_gene: TRBD2

CDR3aa: CASSPLGLAGDEQFF
CDR3nt: TGTGCCAGCAGCCCGTTGGGACTAGCGGGAGATGAGCAGTTCTTC
abundance: many
v_gene: TRBV7-2
j_gene: TRBJ2-1
d_gene: TRBD2